The T cell receptor (beta chain) under discussion was sequenced for a study of beta chain features in type 1 diabetes. Whole-study results and caveats: There was a moderate but significant shortening of TCRB CDR3s in all four CD4+ subsets of Type 1 diabetes patients. Within the patient group, naive, central memory and Treg TCRB repertoires appeared more similar to each other than within healthy donors.

In its sample, this clone was seen a few times. No antigen is known for it. The sequenced template was cDNA made from the entire isolated RNA. This table comes from immunoSEQ multiplex PCR, and its TCRdb copy is limited to in-frame clones, with some not included. The sample has a few hundred thousand clones, about 13% seen once; the top ten hold about 0.016%. All of the sorted populations showed purity greater than 98%. The material sequenced was naive CD4+ T cells from blood. This receptor was obtained from a woman in her late teens or twenties with type 1 diabetes.

CDR3 in amino acids: CASSPDGVQPQHF. DNA of the CDR3: TGTGCCAGCTCACCAGACGGGGTTCAGCCCCAGCATTTT. This chain links TRBV18 with TRBJ1-5; D unresolved. CDR1 KGHSH and CDR2 LQKENI come from the germline V gene. The V gene lost 2 bases and the J gene lost 6 bases, with 8 bases spanning the gap. The CDR3 sequence is 13 residues long.